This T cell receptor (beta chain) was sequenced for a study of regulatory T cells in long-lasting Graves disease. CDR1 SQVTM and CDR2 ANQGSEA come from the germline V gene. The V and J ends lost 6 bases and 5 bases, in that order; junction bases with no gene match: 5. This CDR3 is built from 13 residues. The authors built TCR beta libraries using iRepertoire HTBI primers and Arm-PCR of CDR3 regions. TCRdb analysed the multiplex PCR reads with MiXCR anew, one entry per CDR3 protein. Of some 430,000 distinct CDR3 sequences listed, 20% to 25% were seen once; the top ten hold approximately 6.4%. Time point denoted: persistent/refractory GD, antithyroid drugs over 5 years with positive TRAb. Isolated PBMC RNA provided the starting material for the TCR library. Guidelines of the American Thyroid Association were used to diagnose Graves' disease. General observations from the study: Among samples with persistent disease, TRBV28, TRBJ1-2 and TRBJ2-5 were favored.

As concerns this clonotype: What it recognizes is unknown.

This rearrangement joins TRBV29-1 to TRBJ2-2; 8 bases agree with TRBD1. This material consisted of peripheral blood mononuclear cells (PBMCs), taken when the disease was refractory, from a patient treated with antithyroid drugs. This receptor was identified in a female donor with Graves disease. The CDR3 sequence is CSVLTGETGELFF. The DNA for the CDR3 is TGCAGCGTATTGACAGGGGAAACCGGGGAGCTGTTTTTT.